A single TCR beta chain is shown here with its context. CD4+CD25+CD127- Tregs, CD4+CD25- non-Tregs, CD4 and CD8 cells were sorted. Produced via immunoSEQ multiplex PCR; TCRdb's table is partial and in-frame only. The sample gives about 66,000 clones, 80% to 95% of which show up once; approximately 11% is in the top ten. The sample is drawn from a study of Tregs in tolerant kidney transplant recipients. Germline CDR1 LNHDA, CDR2 SQIVND (reference sequence). The CDR3 runs to 14 residues. V shed 1 base and J 6 bases; nucleotides not matched to a gene: 2. The TCR originated in a human donor who received a combined kidney and bone marrow transplant. The sample in question was CD8+ T cells from blood, obtained before the transplant. The chain carries TRBV19 and TRBJ2-1; 8 bases agree with TRBD2. This chain's CDR3 is CASSIVLAANEQFF. In DNA form, the CDR3 reads TGTGCCAGTAGTATAGTACTAGCGGCCAATGAGCAGTTCTTC.